The 23 T cell receptor beta chains reported below all come from one sample, sequenced in a study of lymphopenia after photon versus proton radiotherapy. Sequencing was performed with immunoSEQ multiplex PCR; in TCRdb, only in-frame clones are kept and a portion is missing. The data contain tens of thousands of clones, under 95% of them singletons. The sample in question was peripheral blood, obtained from a patient treated with photon-based radiotherapy. The receptors originated from a woman between 50 and 59 years old with cholangiocarcinoma.

This clone was counted once. The chain is built from TRBV10-3 and TRBJ1-3; the D is unclear. In germline, CDR1 is ENHRY, CDR2 SYGVKD. With 8 bases removed from V and 3 bases from J, the gap between germline ends came to 11 bases. The CDR3 loop spans 13 amino acids. This chain's CDR3 is CAIRGPGGNTIYF. In DNA, the CDR3 is TGTGCCATCCGCGGGCCTGGTGGAAACACCATATATTTT.

V usage is TRBV19 and J usage is TRBJ2-1, with 7 bases fitting TRBD1. V was clipped by 3 bases and J by 6 bases; unmatched bases: 11. This CDR3 is built from 16 residues. The germline V gene encodes CDR1 LNHDA and CDR2 SQIVND (reference sequence). The CDR3 region has the DNA TGTGCCAGTAGTATGCGTTTGACAGGGACCTCCAATGAGCAGTTCTTC. This gives the protein CASSMRLTGTSNEQFF. The full variable domain, rest sourced from reference TRBV19 and TRBJ2-1, is DGGITQSPKYLFRKEGQNVTLSCEQNLNHDAMYWYRQDPGQGLRLIYYSQIVNDFQKGDIAEGYSVSREKKESFPLTVTSAQKNPTAFYLCASSMRLTGTSNEQFFGPGTRLTVL.

This chain joins TRBV2 and TRBJ1-6; D ambiguous. Trimming pared 2 bases from V and 0 bases from J, leaving 14 bases between. The CDR3 is 18 residues long. The germline V gene has CDR1 SNHLY and CDR2 FYNNEI. For the CDR3, the DNA is TGTGCCAGCAGTGAATTCATTGGGGTTTCCTCCTATAATTCACCCCTCCACTTT. This codes for CASSEFIGVSSYNSPLHF. The variable domain in full, with the rest retrieved from reference TRBV2 and TRBJ1-6, is EPEVTQTPSHQVTQMGQEVILRCVPISNHLYFYWYRQILGQKVEFLVSFYNNEISEKSEIFDDQFSVERPDGSNFTLKIRSTKLEDSAMYFCASSEFIGVSSYNSPLHFGNGTRLTVT.

The rearrangement joins TRBV6-6 to TRBJ2-7, with 7 nucleotides matching TRBD1. V lost 7 bases to trimming and J lost 4 bases; unmatched junction nucleotides: 7. Germline values: CDR1 MNHNY, CDR2 SVGAGI (reference sequence). The CDR3 consists of 13 residues. CDR3 nucleotide sequence: TGTGCCAGCAATCTCCGGACAGGATACGAGCAGTACTTC. Amino acid sequence: CASNLRTGYEQYF.

This clone was counted a few times. The chain joins TRBV7-9 to TRBJ2-7, with D perhaps TRBD2 (5 bases). With 5 bases removed from V and 7 bases from J, the gap between germline ends came to 12 bases. Germline loops: CDR1 SEHNR, CDR2 FQNEAQ (reference sequence). The CDR3 extends over 12 amino acids. The CDR3 DNA is TGTGCCAGCAGCCAATCCTCGGGGGAGCAGTACTTC. Translated: CASSQSSGEQYF.

The chain is built from TRBV7-9 and TRBJ2-5; no firm D call. The CDR3 loop spans 15 amino acids. Germline CDR1 reads SEHNR; CDR2 reads FQNEAQ (reference sequence). V lost 0 bases, J lost 1 base, and 9 bases lay in between. Here the CDR3 DNA reads TGTGCCAGCAGCTTAGCGGCGACGGCCCAAGAGACCCAGTACTTC. Protein: CASSLAATAQETQYF.

The chain joins TRBV27 to TRBJ1-2, with D unclear. V was trimmed by 6 bases and J by 4 bases, leaving 12 bases between them. Germline CDR1 is MNHEY and CDR2 is SMNVEV (reference sequence). There are 13 residues in the CDR3. This CDR3 reads CASSHQNFYGYTF. The CDR3 nucleotides read TGTGCCAGCAGCCACCAGAATTTCTATGGCTACACCTTC.

A few counts support this clone. The genes are TRBV2 and TRBJ2-7; 9 nucleotides align to TRBD1. CDR1 SNHLY and CDR2 FYNNEI come from the germline V gene. The length of the CDR3 is 12 residues. V shed 5 bases, J shed 12 bases, and the junction held 8 bases outside the gene matches. CDR3 sequence (DNA): TGTGCCAGCAGTCGCCGGGACAGGGTTGGGTACTTC. Translation: CASSRRDRVGYF.

The rearrangement joins TRBV19 to TRBJ1-3; D not certain. Trimming removed 4 bases at V and 3 bases at J, with 13 bases between. Germline values: CDR1 LNHDA, CDR2 SQIVND (reference sequence). CDR3 size: 15 residues. CDR3 DNA sequence: TGTGCCAGTAGTACCCAGGACGGTGTTGGAAACACCATATATTTT. Residues: CASSTQDGVGNTIYF.

The chain joins TRBV5-1 to TRBJ2-1; a weak D match, TRBD2 (5 bases). V lost 7 bases to trimming and J lost 6 bases, with 17 bases between them. CDR1 is SGHRS, CDR2 YFSETQ, per germline. The CDR3 runs to 14 residues. The CDR3 here is CASSTDPGGNEQFF. CDR3 DNA sequence: TGCGCCAGCTCCACCGACCCCGGAGGCAATGAGCAGTTCTTC.

The rearrangement uses TRBV4-1 and TRBJ2-2; D is perhaps TRBD2 (8 bases). The CDR3 runs 16 residues. V shed 5 bases and J shed 2 bases, with 15 bases lying between them. Germline lookup yields CDR1 MGHRA and CDR2 YSYEKL. In nucleotides, the CDR3 is TGCGCCAGCAGCTTAGCGGGGACAGCCAACACCGGGGAGCTGTTTTTT. Translating gives CASSLAGTANTGELFF.

The chain employs TRBV6-5 and TRBJ1-4; D unresolved. Germline CDR1 and CDR2: MNHEY and SVGAGI. The ends were cut back, 6 bases at V and 7 bases at J, with 18 bases in the middle. This CDR3 is built from 15 residues. CDR3 region: CASSASGGIGEKLFF. In DNA form, the CDR3 reads TGTGCCAGCAGCGCCTCGGGCGGGATAGGTGAAAAACTGTTTTTT.

V gene TRBV6-4 combines with J gene TRBJ1-1; D might be TRBD1 (5 bases). The ends were cut back, 7 bases at V and 0 bases at J, with 15 bases in the middle. Germline V CDR1 and CDR2: MRHNA, SNTAGT. The CDR3 is made up of 15 amino acids. The CDR3 DNA reads as TGTGCCAGCACCAGGGACCCAGGGCTGAACACTGAAGCTTTCTTT. Translated, it gives CASTRDPGLNTEAFF.

CDR3 sequence (DNA): TGCGCCAGCAGCTTGCACAGGCGGCGGGATGAGCAGTTCTTC. Translated, it gives CASSLHRRRDEQFF. The chain is built from TRBV5-1 and TRBJ2-1; tentatively, D is TRBD1 or TRBD2 (5 bases each). Trimming took 1 base from V and 8 from J, leaving 13 bases between them. The CDR3 spans 14 residues. Germline loops: CDR1 SGHRS, CDR2 YFSETQ.

V and J are TRBV19 and TRBJ1-2; 10 bases match TRBD1. There are 14 residues in the CDR3. V lost 4 bases to trimming and J lost 6 bases; unmatched junction nucleotides: 5. Germline CDR1 reads LNHDA; CDR2 reads SQIVND (reference sequence). CDR3 in DNA: TGTGCCAGTAGTACTGAGGGACAGGGGAATGGCTACACCTTC. Translating gives CASSTEGQGNGYTF.

The chain has TRBV5-4 and TRBJ2-3, with D unclear. CDR3 length: 14 residues. The germline V and J ends were trimmed by 3 bases and 0 bases, with 8 bases remaining between them. Germline CDR1 is SGHNT and CDR2 is YYREEE (reference sequence). CDR3 nucleotides: TGTGCCAGCAGCTCCGCGACTAGCACAGATACGCAGTATTTT. It encodes CASSSATSTDTQYF.

The J gene is TRBJ2-7, the V gene TRBV15, with TRBD1 matching 9 bases. V lost 3 bases, J lost 3 bases, and 9 bases stayed unmatched. The CDR3 runs 16 residues. Germline-derived CDR1 and CDR2 are LNHNV and YYDKDF (reference sequence). The chain's CDR3 is CATSRPGTGRDYEQYF. DNA for the CDR3: TGTGCCACCAGCAGGCCCGGGACAGGGAGAGACTACGAGCAGTACTTC.

This sequence joins TRBV4-1 and TRBJ1-2; D remains ambiguous. Trimming removed 3 bases from V and 0 bases from J, with 8 bases in between. Germline V gene data show CDR1 as MGHRA and CDR2 as YSYEKL. The CDR3 runs 14 residues. For the CDR3, the DNA is TGCGCCAGCAGCCAGAGGGAGGCTAACTATGGCTACACCTTC. Protein product: CASSQREANYGYTF.

This rearrangement joins TRBV19 to TRBJ2-1; a possible D gene is TRBD1 (5 bases). There are 13 residues in the CDR3. The germline V gene has CDR1 LNHDA and CDR2 SQIVND (reference sequence). V dropped 10 bases and J dropped 8 bases, with 18 bases sitting between them. CDR3 residues: CANQVRGGDEQFF. As DNA, the CDR3 is TGTGCCAACCAGGTAAGGGGTGGCGATGAGCAGTTCTTC.

The chain is built from TRBV7-9 and TRBJ2-1; D is undetermined. Trimming pared 1 base from V and 2 bases from J, leaving 9 bases between. CDR3 length: 15 residues. In germline, CDR1 is SEHNR, CDR2 FQNEAQ (reference sequence). The CDR3 DNA sequence: TGTGCCAGCAGCTTAGGACAAGTAGCCTACAATGAGCAGTTCTTC. This codes for CASSLGQVAYNEQFF.

In its sample, this clone was seen once. The CDR3, as DNA: TGTGCCAGCAGCCGTACACGGAACACCATATATTTT. As protein: CASSRTRNTIYF. The gene calls are TRBV7-8 and TRBJ1-3; D is uncertain. CDR1 is SGHVS and CDR2 is FQNEAQ in the germline V gene. The CDR3 consists of 12 residues. Trimming removed 5 bases from V and 7 bases from J, with 9 bases in between.

V is TRBV5-4 and J is TRBJ2-7; 11 bases match TRBD2. Germline CDR1 is SGHNT and CDR2 is YYREEE (reference sequence). Unmatched junction bases numbered 9, after V lost 4 bases and J lost 3 bases. This CDR3 has 16 amino acids. CDR3 protein: CASSPSSGGTIYEQYF. The CDR3, as DNA: TGTGCCAGCAGCCCATCTAGCGGGGGGACCATCTACGAGCAGTACTTC.

The chain joins TRBV19 to TRBJ1-1; D unresolved. Germline CDR1 and CDR2: LNHDA and SQIVND (reference sequence). V was cut by 1 base and J by 6 bases, with 9 bases left in between. This CDR3 has 13 residues. The CDR3 DNA is TGTGCCAGTAGTATAGTTCCAAGGTCTGAAGCTTTCTTT. This gives the protein CASSIVPRSEAFF.